Following are 32 T cell receptor beta chains from one sample sequenced in a study of shared clonotypes between healthy human individuals. Some clones are missing from TCRdb's copy, which holds only in-frame ones; the method was immunoSEQ multiplex PCR. Found here are millions of clones, approximately 92% of them singletons; the top ten hold 0.14%. Input material: naive CD4+ T cells sorted from blood. The subset: CD45RA+ positively selected. These receptors came from a young man in good health.

This clone occurred once. The CDR3 DNA reads TGCAGCGTTAGCAATCATGAGCAGTTCTTC. It codes for CSVSNHEQFF. This chain uses TRBV29-1 with TRBJ2-1; D unresolved. This CDR3 region has 10 residues. Germline V gene sequence: CDR1 SQVTM, CDR2 ANQGSEA. V lost 5 bases and J lost 8, with 7 bases in between.

The chain carries TRBV5-1 and TRBJ2-4; 10 bases map to TRBD2. After removal of 4 bases from V and 3 bases from J, the junction contained 13 bases not matched to a gene. The CDR3 runs 18 residues. CDR1 is SGHRS and CDR2 is YFSETQ in the germline V gene. The CDR3 nucleotides read TGCGCCAGCAGCAAAAGTCCCGGGACTAGCGATGGCAAAAACATTCAGTACTTC. Translation gives CASSKSPGTSDGKNIQYF.

This chain links TRBV6-5 with TRBJ2-7; the match to TRBD1 covers 10 bases. The germline V gene encodes CDR1 MNHEY and CDR2 SVGAGI. The J segment lost 7 bases and the V segment lost 0 bases, leaving 9 bases of the junction unmatched. CDR3 length equals 16 residues. CDR3 loop: CASSYSGTGAPREQYF. CDR3 sequence (DNA): TGTGCCAGCAGTTACTCCGGGACAGGGGCCCCTCGAGAGCAGTACTTC.

The gene calls are TRBV28 and TRBJ1-5, with TRBD1 identical over 7 bases. Germline values: CDR1 MDHEN, CDR2 SYDVKM. V lost 5 bases, J lost 7 bases, and 5 bases stayed unmatched. This CDR3 is 13 amino acids long. CDR3 residues: CASSEGGGQPQHF. CDR3 DNA: TGTGCCAGCAGTGAAGGGGGCGGACAGCCCCAGCATTTT.

The rearrangement joins TRBV5-1 to TRBJ2-3, with D possibly TRBD2 on 7 matching bases. Trimming removed 0 bases from V and 4 bases from J, with 15 bases in between. Germline loops: CDR1 SGHRS, CDR2 YFSETQ. This CDR3 is 16 amino acids long. Here the CDR3 DNA reads TGCGCCAGCAGCTTGGTAGGGGGGGTAGCCGCAGATACGCAGTATTTT. Protein product: CASSLVGGVAADTQYF.

The rearrangement joins TRBV7-5 to TRBJ1-5; TRBD1 is the table's D call and was not checked against the DNA. TRBV7-5 is assigned pseudogene status. CDR3 length equals 19 residues. The CDR3 here is CARSGSCDQDRVSNQPQHF. Here the CDR3 DNA reads TGTGCCAGAAGCGGCTCCTGCGATCAAGACAGGGTTAGCAATCAGCCCCAGCATTTT.

The chain combines TRBV10-1 with TRBJ2-7; 8 bases are shared with TRBD1. Losses at the gene ends were 8 bases for V and 6 bases for J; bases not matched to a gene: 9. This CDR3 comprises 13 residues. The germline V gene has CDR1 WNHNN and CDR2 SYGVQD (reference sequence). The CDR3 coding sequence is TGCGCCAGCTCCCGGGGACAGGACCTCGAGCAGTACTTC. Translating it yields CASSRGQDLEQYF.

The chain employs TRBV5-4 and TRBJ1-4; D is undetermined. With 5 bases removed from V and 4 bases from J, the gap between germline ends came to 15 bases. Germline V gene sequence: CDR1 SGHNT, CDR2 YYREEE (reference sequence). This CDR3 contains 15 residues. As DNA, the CDR3 is TGTGCCAGCAGGAGGGCCTCTGGAAGTAATGAAAAACTGTTTTTT. It specifies CASRRASGSNEKLFF.

The chain uses TRBV28 and TRBJ1-2; the D is unclear. Between the trimmed V and J ends, which lost 2 bases and 4 bases, there was a span of 14 bases. The CDR3 is 15 residues long. Germline CDR1 reads MDHEN; CDR2 reads SYDVKM. The DNA of the CDR3 is TGTGCCAGCAGTTTAGGTGGCGGCCTATCCTATGGCTACACCTTC. Residues: CASSLGGGLSYGYTF.

V and J are TRBV7-3 and TRBJ2-7, with a weak D call TRBD2 (6 bases). Deletions cut 2 bases from V and 6 bases from J, with 11 bases between. This CDR3 is 13 amino acids long. Germline V lookup: CDR1 SGHTA, CDR2 FQGTGA. CDR3 DNA sequence: TGTGCCAGCAGCTTACGGAGGGGCCTCGAGCAGTACTTC. It translates to CASSLRRGLEQYF.

This clone has only one observation. This chain joins TRBV5-5 and TRBJ1-1; D uncertain. CDR1 and CDR2 (germline): SGHKS, YYEKEE (reference sequence). The CDR3 has 14 amino acids. V was cut by 0 bases and J by 1 base, with 7 bases left in between. CDR3 sequence (DNA): TGTGCCAGCAGCTTGGAGGCTCCGAACACTGAAGCTTTCTTT. Translation: CASSLEAPNTEAFF.

The chain has TRBV30 and TRBJ2-2; D gene ambiguous. CDR3 length equals 12 residues. V was pared by 5 bases and J by 7 bases, with 11 bases between. Germline CDR1 is GTSNPN and CDR2 is SVGIG (reference sequence). The CDR3 DNA is TGTGCCTGGGGAGACTTAAACGGGGAGCTGTTTTTT. Its translation is CAWGDLNGELFF.

The rearrangement links TRBV19 to TRBJ2-1, with TRBD2 matching over 10 bases. CDR3 length equals 17 residues. Germline V gene data show CDR1 as LNHDA and CDR2 as SQIVND (reference sequence). Trimming took 3 bases from V and 5 from J; bases not matched to a gene: 10. The CDR3 region has the DNA TGTGCCAGTAGTATGCCCGAGCGGGAGGGGGTTAACAATGAGCAGTTCTTC. Translation: CASSMPEREGVNNEQFF. The variable domain in full, completed from reference TRBV19 and TRBJ2-1, reads DGGITQSPKYLFRKEGQNVTLSCEQNLNHDAMYWYRQDPGQGLRLIYYSQIVNDFQKGDIAEGYSVSREKKESFPLTVTSAQKNPTAFYLCASSMPEREGVNNEQFFGPGTRLTVL.

The rearrangement links TRBV5-3 to TRBJ2-7; the match to TRBD2 covers 10 bases. TRBV5-3 is recorded as an ORF, its role being uncertain. The CDR3 runs to 15 residues. The V and J ends lost 2 bases and 2 bases, in that order; junction bases with no gene match: 4. Written as DNA, the CDR3 is TGTGCCAGAAGCTTTCTTCTAGCGGGAGCCTACGAGCAGTACTTC. Translated, it gives CARSFLLAGAYEQYF.

V and J are TRBV5-4 and TRBJ1-3, with 8 bases identical to TRBD1. This CDR3 comprises 15 residues. The junction had 4 bases not matched to a gene; V was cut back by 1 base and J by 4 bases. The germline gives CDR1 SGHNT, CDR2 YYREEE (reference sequence). The DNA of the CDR3 is TGTGCCAGCAGCTTGCAGGGGGCGCGAGGAAACACCATATATTTT. Protein sequence: CASSLQGARGNTIYF. Full variable domain (outside the CDR3, taken from reference TRBV5-4 and TRBJ1-3): ETGVTQSPTHLIKTRGQQVTLRCSSQSGHNTVSWYQQALGQGPQFIFQYYREEENGRGNFPPRFSGLQFPNYSSELNVNALELDDSALYLCASSLQGARGNTIYFGEGSWLTVV.

Details on this clone: This sample also contains other DNA sequences that code for the same CDR3. The CDR3 region has the DNA TGTGCCAGCAGTTTCGGCGGAGTGAACACTGAAGCTTTCTTT. This encodes CASSFGGVNTEAFF. The genes are TRBV27 and TRBJ1-1; D is unresolved. CDR1 is MNHEY and CDR2 is SMNVEV in the germline V gene (reference sequence). V lost 3 bases and J 0 bases, leaving 8 bases between the germline ends. This CDR3 spans 14 amino acids.

The CDR3 loop is CASSIGSQGQETQYF. As DNA, the CDR3 is TGTGCCAGTAGTATAGGATCGCAGGGACAAGAGACCCAGTACTTC. This chain connects TRBV19 to TRBJ2-5, with D perhaps TRBD1 (5 bases). V dropped 1 base and J dropped 2 bases, with 11 bases sitting between them. The CDR3 is 15 residues long. Germline CDR1 is LNHDA and CDR2 is SQIVND (reference sequence). The complete variable domain, with remaining parts taken from reference TRBV19 and TRBJ2-5, reads DGGITQSPKYLFRKEGQNVTLSCEQNLNHDAMYWYRQDPGQGLRLIYYSQIVNDFQKGDIAEGYSVSREKKESFPLTVTSAQKNPTAFYLCASSIGSQGQETQYFGPGTRLLVL.

Concerning this clone: This specimen includes other DNA sequences encoding the same CDR3. The chain couples TRBV28 to TRBJ1-1; no clear D gene. The V end lost 5 bases, the J end lost 1 base, and 11 bases lay between the germline ends. This CDR3 is built from 14 residues. Germline assignment: CDR1 MDHEN and CDR2 SYDVKM. For the CDR3, the DNA is TGTGCCAGCAGTCCAACGGGGAGGAACACTGAAGCTTTCTTT. Amino acids: CASSPTGRNTEAFF.

The chain uses TRBV5-1 and TRBJ2-7, with 11 positions matching TRBD1. Trimming took 5 bases from V and 5 from J; bases not matched to a gene: 15. Germline values: CDR1 SGHRS, CDR2 YFSETQ. The CDR3 is 17 residues long. The CDR3 DNA is TGCGCCAGCAGTTGGGGACAGGGGGTTACACTTCCGGACGAGCAGTACTTC. Translation gives CASSWGQGVTLPDEQYF. Variable domain in full (rest from reference TRBV5-1 and TRBJ2-7): KAGVTQTPRYLIKTRGQQVTLSCSPISGHRSVSWYQQTPGQGLQFLFEYFSETQRNKGNFPGRFSGRQFSNSRSEMNVSTLELGDSALYLCASSWGQGVTLPDEQYFGPGTRLTVT.

The chain has TRBV18 and TRBJ1-5; 8 positions match TRBD1. Germline V lookup: CDR1 KGHSH, CDR2 LQKENI. The CDR3 loop spans 15 amino acids. The J segment lost 5 bases and the V segment lost 3 bases, leaving 6 bases of the junction unmatched. The CDR3 DNA reads as TGTGCCAGCTCACCCCAGGGGGCGCACGATCAGCCCCAGCATTTT. Translating gives CASSPQGAHDQPQHF.

V usage is TRBV6-1 and J usage is TRBJ2-7, with 14 nucleotides matching TRBD2. The trim removed 2 bases at V and 0 bases at J, leaving 15 bases unmatched. This CDR3 is 21 amino acids long. Germline-derived CDR1 and CDR2 are MNHNS and SASEGT. The CDR3 DNA sequence: TGTGCCAGCAGTGAACTTCAACCTGGACTAGCGGGGGGCCTCAGCTCCTACGAGCAGTACTTC. This encodes CASSELQPGLAGGLSSYEQYF.

The rearrangement uses TRBV6-1 and TRBJ1-3; D remains unclear. This CDR3 has 14 residues. V was shortened by 7 bases and J by 4 bases, with 14 bases between the two germline ends. Germline loops: CDR1 MNHNS, CDR2 SASEGT. The CDR3 loop reads CASNWWGPGNTIYF. CDR3 DNA: TGTGCCAGCAACTGGTGGGGTCCCGGAAACACCATATATTTT.

CDR3 region: CASSRTGGVLEAFF. The CDR3 coding sequence is TGTGCCAGCAGTCGTACTGGGGGAGTCCTCGAAGCTTTCTTT. The chain couples TRBV28 to TRBJ1-1, with D possibly matching TRBD1 (5 bases). Germline V lookup: CDR1 MDHEN, CDR2 SYDVKM. Trimming stripped 5 bases from V and 8 bases from J, with 18 bases between. The CDR3 is 14 residues long.

This sequence joins TRBV28 and TRBJ2-5; 13 positions agree with TRBD2. CDR1 is MDHEN, CDR2 SYDVKM, per germline. The CDR3 runs 16 residues. V gave up 5 bases and J gave up 4 bases; unmatched junction bases: 7. As DNA, the CDR3 is TGTGCCAGCAGTCCCGGACTAGCGGGGGTCGTAGAGACCCAGTACTTC. Translation gives CASSPGLAGVVETQYF.

This chain connects TRBV27 to TRBJ2-1, with 7 nucleotides matching TRBD2. The CDR3 loop spans 17 amino acids. Trimming at V came to 4 bases and at J to 2 bases, leaving 11 bases not matched to a gene. CDR1 and CDR2 (germline): MNHEY, SMNVEV (reference sequence). CDR3 residues: CASSSPLKGGPYNEQFF. The CDR3 DNA follows: TGTGCCAGCAGTTCCCCCTTAAAGGGAGGGCCCTACAATGAGCAGTTCTTC.

This rearrangement joins TRBV6-5 to TRBJ2-1; either TRBD1 or TRBD2 may fit D (5 bases each). V was shortened by 6 bases and J by 12 bases, with 27 bases between the two germline ends. The length of the CDR3 is 16 residues. Germline V gene data show CDR1 as MNHEY and CDR2 as SVGAGI. As DNA, the CDR3 is TGTGCCAGCAGATACCTTACTAGGGGAACCAATAGAGGGCAGTTCTTC. This translates into CASRYLTRGTNRGQFF.

With respect to this clone: Other DNA sequences in this sample translate to the same CDR3. The chain's CDR3 is CAWSPDTSYEQYF. Here the CDR3 DNA reads TGTGCCTGGAGCCCGGACACTTCCTACGAGCAGTACTTC. The rearrangement joins TRBV30 to TRBJ2-7; tentative D call: TRBD1 (5 bases). Trimming shortened V by 3 bases and J by 1 base, and 10 bases separated the two germline ends. Germline V gene data show CDR1 as GTSNPN and CDR2 as SVGIG (reference sequence). The CDR3 covers 13 residues.

V is TRBV5-1 and J is TRBJ2-7; TRBD1 agrees at 9 bases. CDR3 size: 15 residues. Germline CDR1 SGHRS, CDR2 YFSETQ. V lost 5 bases to trimming and J lost 0 bases; unmatched junction nucleotides: 6. The CDR3 is CASRPGQGVSYEQYF. The CDR3 DNA is TGCGCCAGCAGGCCGGGACAGGGTGTCTCCTACGAGCAGTACTTC.

CDR3 nucleotide sequence: TGTGCCAGCAGCGGGGGCCCGGGACAGGGCTCCTACGAGCAGTACTTC. This sequence encodes CASSGGPGQGSYEQYF. This rearrangement joins TRBV7-6 to TRBJ2-7; TRBD1 matches at 9 bases. The V gene's germline CDR1 is SGHVS and CDR2 FNYEAQ. The CDR3 has 16 amino acids. V was pared by 5 bases and J by 0 bases, with 8 bases of the junction left unmatched.

This chain links TRBV7-8 with TRBJ1-1; D possibly corresponds to TRBD1 (5 bases). This CDR3 is 14 amino acids long. V shed 2 bases and J shed 5 bases, with 12 bases lying between them. From germline, CDR1 is SGHVS and CDR2 FQNEAQ. This CDR3 is CASSLQGPRTEAFF. CDR3 DNA: TGTGCCAGCAGCTTACAGGGCCCGCGGACTGAAGCTTTCTTT.

The V call is TRBV7-2, the J call TRBJ2-3; D gene unclear. V lost 1 base, J lost 6 bases, and 14 bases lay in between. Germline lookup yields CDR1 SGHTA and CDR2 FQGNSA. The CDR3 runs 15 residues. The CDR3 sequence: CASSLDSSLPDTQYF. CDR3 nucleotides: TGTGCCAGCAGCTTAGATAGCAGCCTCCCGGATACGCAGTATTTT.

This rearrangement joins TRBV28 to TRBJ2-1; weak D call: TRBD2 (5 bases). The V and J ends lost 8 bases and 4 bases respectively, with 18 bases between them. From germline, CDR1 is MDHEN and CDR2 SYDVKM. The length of the CDR3 is 15 residues. CDR3 nucleotide sequence: TGTGCCAGCGCCCCCATACGGGATACTTACAATGAGCAGTTCTTC. Its protein product is CASAPIRDTYNEQFF.